Below are 26 T cell receptor beta chains sequenced from a single sample in a study of CD4 and CD8 cells across lung adenocarcinoma regions. TCRdb processed the PCR reads anew with MiXCR; each CDR3 protein has one entry. In the table there are 20,000 or so distinct CDR3 sequences, around 50% of which are singletons. Material for sequencing was CD8+ T cells from the margin of a lung tumor. The receptors originated from a male donor with lung adenocarcinoma. The CD4 and CD8 labels of this study may be unreliable.

This rearrangement joins TRBV6-5 to TRBJ1-2; D is undetermined. CDR3 length: 14 amino acids. Trimming removed 5 bases at V and 0 bases at J, with 10 bases between. Germline V gives CDR1 MNHEY, CDR2 SVGAGI. CDR3 nucleotides: TGTGCCAGCAGTCATACTTCAGCTAACTATGGCTACACCTTC. This sequence encodes CASSHTSANYGYTF.

Sample share makes this clonotype medium-sized. The chain recombines TRBV6-4 with TRBJ2-1; tentative D call: TRBD2 (6 bases). The CDR3 covers 14 residues. V lost 6 bases, J lost 5 bases, and 14 bases lay in between. Germline lookup yields CDR1 MRHNA and CDR2 SNTAGT. The CDR3 spells CASSDSGGHNEQFF. The CDR3 nucleotides are TGTGCCAGCAGCGATTCCGGGGGTCACAATGAGCAGTTCTTC.

This clonotype was recorded many times. The chain joins TRBV6-1 to TRBJ2-3; possibly TRBD1 for D (6 bases). Germline CDR1 and CDR2: MNHNS and SASEGT. This CDR3 spans 17 amino acids. Between the trimmed V and J ends, which lost 2 bases and 6 bases, there was a span of 21 bases. The CDR3 region is CASSEQGWGINLDTQYF. In nucleotides, the CDR3 is TGTGCCAGCAGTGAACAGGGGTGGGGGATAAACTTGGATACGCAGTATTTT.

A remark on this clonotype: Compared with germline, one end of the junction differs, possibly owing to a read error. V is TRBV10-1 and J is TRBJ2-4; D might be TRBD1 or TRBD2, each matching 6 bases. The CDR3 spans 14 residues. Germline V gives CDR1 WNHNN, CDR2 SYGVQD (reference sequence). CDR3 DNA: TGCGGCGGCACGGGGACGGGGGCCAAAAACATGCAGTACTTC. Its translation is CGGTGTGAKNMQYF.

This clonotype was detected many times. The rearrangement links TRBV30 to TRBJ2-4; 7 bases fit TRBD2. The V segment lost 2 bases and the J segment 7 bases; nucleotides outside the gene matches: 11. Germline V gene lookup returns CDR1 GTSNPN and CDR2 SVGIG (reference sequence). The CDR3 has 15 amino acids. The CDR3 here is CAWSPRPGGKNIQYF. As DNA, the CDR3 is TGTGCCTGGAGTCCACGCCCGGGGGGAAAGAACATTCAGTACTTC. Full variable domain (outside the CDR3, taken from reference TRBV30 and TRBJ2-4): SQTIHQWPATLVQPVGSPLSLECTVEGTSNPNLYWYRQAAGRGLQLLFYSVGIGQISSEVPQNLSASRPQDRQFILSSKKLLLSDSGFYLCAWSPRPGGKNIQYFGAGTRLSVL.

This clonotype was seen repeatedly, ten times or more. V usage is TRBV28 and J usage is TRBJ2-7, with TRBD2 matching over 8 bases. CDR1 is MDHEN, CDR2 SYDVKM, per germline. The CDR3 is 15 residues long. The J segment lost 1 base and the V segment lost 5 bases, leaving 7 bases of the junction unmatched. CDR3 DNA: TGTGCCAGCAGTCCACTAGCGGAGGGGTCCTACGAGCAGTACTTC. Translating gives CASSPLAEGSYEQYF.

This clonotype is judged medium-sized (0.01 to 0.1%). The V and J genes are TRBV6-1 and TRBJ2-5; D tentatively fits TRBD1 or TRBD2 (5 bases each). The J call may be in error: the DNA end matches TRBJ2-7 better. This CDR3 spans 13 amino acids. In germline, CDR1 is MNHNS, CDR2 SASEGT. The CDR3 DNA reads as TGTGCCAGCAGTGAAATCGAGGGGACCGAGCAGTACTTC. Encoded protein: CASSEIEGTEQYF.

This clonotype qualifies as medium-sized. The chain links TRBV6-6 to TRBJ2-3; 8 nucleotides line up with TRBD1. V gave up 8 bases and J gave up 3 bases; unmatched junction bases: 13. The CDR3 has 16 residues. The V gene's germline CDR1 is MNHNY and CDR2 SVGAGI (reference sequence). The CDR3 sequence is CASALRGQGRTDTQYF. For the CDR3, the DNA is TGTGCCAGCGCCCTACGAGGACAGGGTCGTACAGATACGCAGTATTTT.

The V gene is TRBV6-5, the J gene TRBJ2-5; D gene ambiguous. The J call is doubtful: the DNA matches TRBJ2-7 better. The CDR3 has 14 residues. Germline assignment: CDR1 MNHEY and CDR2 SVGAGI. In DNA form, the CDR3 reads TGTGCCAGCAGTTACTCCGTCGGAACCTACGAGCAGTACTTC. It specifies CASSYSVGTYEQYF.

In this sample, this clonotype turned up many times. This chain connects TRBV6-1 to TRBJ2-7, with 10 bases identical to TRBD2. The CDR3 extends over 14 amino acids. Germline CDR1 MNHNS, CDR2 SASEGT. V dropped 5 bases and J dropped 3; count of bases not matched to a gene: 4. CDR3: CASSLTSGYYEQYF. DNA of the CDR3: TGTGCCAGCAGTCTGACTAGCGGGTACTACGAGCAGTACTTC.

As for this clonotype: A junction boundary mismatches the germline segment, possibly from a read error. CDR3: CASSLAASGGFAQEIQYF. DNA of the CDR3: TGTGCCAGCAGTTTGGCGGCTAGCGGGGGTTTTGCCCAAGAGATCCAGTACTTC. This chain joins TRBV12-3 or TRBV12-4 and TRBJ2-5; 10 nucleotides line up with TRBD2. There are 18 residues in the CDR3.

Ten or more counts support this clonotype. This rearrangement joins TRBV7-2 to TRBJ2-5; possible D gene TRBD1, 6 bases. The closer fit of TRBJ2-7 to the DNA end suggests the J call may be wrong. This CDR3 has 11 residues. CDR1 is SGHTA and CDR2 is FQGNSA in the germline V gene. In DNA, the CDR3 is TGTGCCAGCAGCCAGGACAGCGAGCAGTACTTC. Its translation is CASSQDSEQYF.

V gene TRBV10-3 combines with J gene TRBJ2-5; D is perhaps TRBD1 or TRBD2 (5 bases each). The CDR3 is 14 amino acids. The germline gives CDR1 ENHRY, CDR2 SYGVKD. This CDR3 reads CAGRGEPDPETQYF. CDR3 nucleotides: TGTGCGGGGCGTGGGGAGCCAGACCCAGAGACCCAGTACTTC.

This sequence joins TRBV6-1 and TRBJ2-4, with 7 bases aligning to TRBD1. V trimming: 9 bases; J trimming: 13 bases; junction bases outside the gene matches: 21. This CDR3 is 15 amino acids long. From germline, CDR1 is MNHNS and CDR2 SASEGT. The CDR3 spells CARGKGGRDEETQYF. CDR3 bases: TGTGCCAGGGGCAAAGGGGGCCGAGACGAAGAGACGCAGTACTTC.

The table lists this clonotype with a few counts. A read error may account for a junction end that differs from germline. The CDR3 region is CASSLDSGGETQYF. The CDR3 nucleotides read TGTGCTAGCAGCCTAGACTCAGGGGGGGAGACCCAGTACTTC. The V gene is TRBV7-7, the J gene TRBJ2-5, with a tentative D call TRBD1 (7 bases). This CDR3 contains 14 residues. Germline CDR1 and CDR2: SSHAT and FNYEAQ (reference sequence). The variable domain in full, with the rest retrieved from reference TRBV7-7 and TRBJ2-5, is GAGVSQSPRYKVTKRGQDVTLRCDPISSHATLYWYQQALGQGPEFLTYFNYEAQPDKSGLPSDRFSAERPEGSISTLTIQRTEQRDSAMYRCASSLDSGGETQYFGPGTRLLVL.

This chain connects TRBV4-1 to TRBJ2-5; 10 nucleotides agree with TRBD2. The CDR3 is 18 residues long. From germline, CDR1 is MGHRA and CDR2 YSYEKL. J lost 1 base, V lost 1 base, and 9 bases had no gene match. CDR3 region: CASSQALAGTSAQETQYF. The DNA of the CDR3 is TGCGCCAGCAGCCAAGCCCTGGCCGGGACTAGCGCCCAAGAGACCCAGTACTTC.

The chain carries TRBV6-4 and TRBJ2-1; TRBD2 is a possible D gene (5 bases). Near its end, the DNA agrees better with TRBJ2-3, so the J call may be wrong. Germline V gene sequence: CDR1 MRHNA, CDR2 SNTAGT. This CDR3 is built from 13 residues. In DNA, the CDR3 is TGTGCCAGCCGGGATGTGAGGCCAGATGAGCAGTATTTT. Its translation is CASRDVRPDEQYF.

This chain connects TRBV12-3 or TRBV12-4 to TRBJ1-6, with TRBD1 identical over 7 bases. The CDR3 sequence is 13 residues long. The V gene end was trimmed by 5 bases and the J gene end by 9 bases; junction bases not matched to a gene: 4. DNA of the CDR3: TGTGCCAGCAGTGAGACAGGGAGTTCACCCCTCCACTTT. Its translation: CASSETGSSPLHF.

This clonotype was detected a few times. This sequence joins TRBV27 and TRBJ2-2, with a tentative D call TRBD2 (6 bases). Trimming left V 3 bases short and J 3 bases short, with 11 bases between. Germline assignment: CDR1 MNHEY and CDR2 SMNVEV (reference sequence). This CDR3 is built from 15 residues. The CDR3 loop is CASSFGTPDTGELFF. CDR3 in DNA: TGTGCCAGCAGTTTCGGGACTCCAGACACCGGGGAGCTGTTTTTT.

The gene calls are TRBV7-8 and TRBJ2-7, with D unclear. The CDR3 sequence is 14 residues long. The V end lost 3 bases, the J end lost 0 bases, and 9 bases lay between the germline ends. CDR1 is SGHVS, CDR2 FQNEAQ, per germline. The CDR3 DNA reads as TGTGCCAGCAGCTTCCTGCTGGGCTCCTACGAGCAGTACTTC. Its translation: CASSFLLGSYEQYF.

With regard to this clonotype: A junction end diverges from the germline sequence, so it may reflect a read error. This chain connects TRBV27 to TRBJ2-5; TRBD2 is a possible D gene (7 bases). Germline values: CDR1 MNHEY, CDR2 SMNVEV (reference sequence). This CDR3 region has 14 residues. The CDR3 region has the DNA TGTGCCAGCAGTGACTACAGTGGGGGGGACATCCAGTCTTTC. Translating gives CASSDYSGGDIQSF.

The CDR3 sequence: CASSSGTSGTLGEQFF. CDR3 nucleotides: TGTGCCAGCAGTTCCGGGACTAGCGGGACATTGGGGGAGCAGTTCTTC. J is TRBJ2-1 and V is TRBV6-5, with 13 bases lining up with TRBD2. Germline CDR1 reads MNHEY; CDR2 reads SVGAGI. The CDR3 runs 16 residues. V lost 4 bases to trimming and J lost 10 bases; unmatched junction nucleotides: 10.

This clonotype was detected a few times. The rearrangement uses TRBV12-3 or TRBV12-4 and TRBJ2-3, with TRBD1 matching 7 bases. The CDR3 loop spans 17 amino acids. V dropped 5 bases and J dropped 0; count of bases not matched to a gene: 11. CDR3 bases: TGTGCCAGCAGTCCCGCGTTGACAGGGACCAGCACAGATACGCAGTATTTT. Translating gives CASSPALTGTSTDTQYF.

The chain has TRBV30 and TRBJ2-3; tentative D call: TRBD2 (5 bases). Trimming cost V 8 bases and J 6 bases, with 9 bases left between them. Germline assignment: CDR1 GTSNPN and CDR2 SVGIG (reference sequence). The CDR3 length is 10 residues. The CDR3 DNA sequence: TGTGCCGGCCGGAGGGATACGCAGTATTTT. Encoded protein: CAGRRDTQYF.

The chain combines TRBV6-4 with TRBJ2-3; TRBD2 aligns across 9 bases. Trimming cost V 8 bases and J 10 bases; bases outside gene matches: 13. The CDR3 totals 14 residues. Germline CDR1 reads MRHNA; CDR2 reads SNTAGT. DNA of the CDR3: TGTGCCAGCTTTAAGCGGGAGGACACAGGTGCGCAGTATTTT. This gives the protein CASFKREDTGAQYF.

V gene TRBV4-1 combines with J gene TRBJ2-1; possibly TRBD2 for D (7 bases). Germline V gene sequence: CDR1 MGHRA, CDR2 YSYEKL. The CDR3 covers 17 residues. The ends were cut back, 1 base at V and 0 bases at J, with 13 bases in the middle. CDR3 sequence reads: CASSQGGGGPSYNEQFF. The DNA of the CDR3 is TGCGCCAGCAGCCAAGGAGGGGGGGGGCCCTCCTACAATGAGCAGTTCTTC.